The clone carrying this T cell receptor beta chain was seen a few times. Antigen: not known. This sample is part of a study of response to subunit inactivated influenza vaccine. Study findings and constraints: Authors suggested that a seasonal influenza vaccination recruits few new T cells each time.

MiXCR, applied by TCRdb to the RT-PCR reads, yields one record per CDR3 protein. The repertoire holds 400,000 to 650,000 distinct CDR3 sequences, with approximately 7.7% as singletons. The length of the CDR3 is 13 residues. Trimming removed 6 bases at V and 1 base at J, with 9 bases between. The chain recombines TRBV12-3 or TRBV12-4 with TRBJ1-1, with D hard to call. Sequenced material: PBMCs from blood, taken around 2 years after vaccination. This clonotype originated in a man in his fifties or sixties who received an inactivated influenza vaccine. The CDR3 loop is CASRKTSNTEAFF. The CDR3 DNA reads TGTGCCAGCAGAAAGACATCGAACACTGAAGCTTTCTTT.